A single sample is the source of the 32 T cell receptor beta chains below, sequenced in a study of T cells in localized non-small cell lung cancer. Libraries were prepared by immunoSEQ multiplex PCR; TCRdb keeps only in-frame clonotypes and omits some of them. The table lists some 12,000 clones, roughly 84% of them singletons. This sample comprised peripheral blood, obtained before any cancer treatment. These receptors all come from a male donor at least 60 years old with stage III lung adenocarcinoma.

The DNA of the CDR3 is TGTGCCAGCAGTCGCCCGGGGTTCGAGCAGTACTTC. Translating it yields CASSRPGFEQYF. The gene calls are TRBV27 and TRBJ2-7; D is possibly TRBD2 (5 bases). This CDR3 has 12 residues. Germline CDR1 reads MNHEY; CDR2 reads SMNVEV (reference sequence). V shed 5 bases and J shed 6 bases, with 11 bases lying between them.

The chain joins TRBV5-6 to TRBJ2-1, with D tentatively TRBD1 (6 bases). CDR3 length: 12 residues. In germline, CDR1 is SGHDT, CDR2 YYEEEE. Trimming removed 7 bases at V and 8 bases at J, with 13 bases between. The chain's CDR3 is CASLLGGYEQFF. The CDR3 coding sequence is TGTGCCAGCCTCCTTGGGGGCTATGAGCAGTTCTTC. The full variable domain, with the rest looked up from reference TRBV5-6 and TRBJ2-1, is DAGVTQSPTHLIKTRGQQVTLRCSPKSGHDTVSWYQQALGQGPQFIFQYYEEEERQRGNFPDRFSGHQFPNYSSELNVNALLLGDSALYLCASLLGGYEQFFGPGTRLTVL.

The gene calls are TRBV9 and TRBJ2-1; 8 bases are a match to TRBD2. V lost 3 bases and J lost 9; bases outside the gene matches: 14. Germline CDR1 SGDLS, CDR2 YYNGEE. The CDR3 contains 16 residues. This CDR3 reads CASSARSGGPLGEQFF. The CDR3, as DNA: TGTGCCAGCAGCGCTAGGAGCGGGGGCCCGCTTGGTGAGCAGTTCTTC.

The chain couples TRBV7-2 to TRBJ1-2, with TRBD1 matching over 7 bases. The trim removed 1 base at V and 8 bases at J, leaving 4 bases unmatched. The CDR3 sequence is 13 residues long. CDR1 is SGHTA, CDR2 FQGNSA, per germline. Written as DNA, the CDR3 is TGTGCCAGCAGCTTAGAGACAGGGAGAGGCTACACCTTC. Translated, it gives CASSLETGRGYTF.

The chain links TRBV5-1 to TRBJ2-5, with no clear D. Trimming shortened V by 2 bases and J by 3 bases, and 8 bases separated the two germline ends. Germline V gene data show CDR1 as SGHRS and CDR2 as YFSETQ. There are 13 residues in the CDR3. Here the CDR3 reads CASSLPGKETQYF. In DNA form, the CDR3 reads TGCGCCAGCAGCTTACCTGGAAAAGAGACCCAGTACTTC.

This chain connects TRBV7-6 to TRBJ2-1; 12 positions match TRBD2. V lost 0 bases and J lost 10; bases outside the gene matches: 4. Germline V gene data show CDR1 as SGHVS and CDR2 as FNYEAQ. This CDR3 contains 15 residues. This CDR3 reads CASSLASSGRGEQFF. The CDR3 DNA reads TGTGCCAGCAGCTTAGCGTCTAGCGGGAGGGGCGAGCAGTTCTTC. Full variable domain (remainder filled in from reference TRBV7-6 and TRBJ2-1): GAGVSQSPRYKVTKRGQDVALRCDPISGHVSLYWYRQALGQGPEFLTYFNYEAQQDKSGLPNDRFSAERPEGSISTLTIQRTEQRDSAMYRCASSLASSGRGEQFFGPGTRLTVL.

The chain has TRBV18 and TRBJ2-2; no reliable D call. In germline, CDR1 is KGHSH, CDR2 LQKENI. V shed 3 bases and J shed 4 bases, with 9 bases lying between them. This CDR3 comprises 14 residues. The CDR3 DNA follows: TGTGCCAGCTCACCCCCCCAAGTCACCGGGGAGCTGTTTTTT. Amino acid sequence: CASSPPQVTGELFF.

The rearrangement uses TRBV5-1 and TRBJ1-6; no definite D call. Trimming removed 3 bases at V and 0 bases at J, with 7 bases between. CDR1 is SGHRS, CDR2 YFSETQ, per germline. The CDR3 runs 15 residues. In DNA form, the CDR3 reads TGCGCCAGCAGCTCCGACGGCTCCTATAATTCACCCCTCCACTTT. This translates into CASSSDGSYNSPLHF.

CDR3 sequence: CASSILGSNYGYTF. DNA for the CDR3: TGTGCCAGTAGTATTTTGGGGTCTAACTATGGCTACACCTTC. The chain couples TRBV19 to TRBJ1-2; D not certain. Trimming took 3 bases from V and 0 from J, leaving 8 bases between them. Germline CDR1 LNHDA, CDR2 SQIVND (reference sequence). This CDR3 contains 14 residues.

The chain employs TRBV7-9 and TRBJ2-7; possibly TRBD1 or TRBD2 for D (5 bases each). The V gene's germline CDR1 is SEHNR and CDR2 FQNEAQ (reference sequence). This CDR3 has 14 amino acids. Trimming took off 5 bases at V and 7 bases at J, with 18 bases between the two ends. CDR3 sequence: CASSPPGTHREQYF. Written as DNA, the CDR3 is TGTGCCAGCAGCCCTCCCGGGACCCATCGGGAGCAGTACTTC.

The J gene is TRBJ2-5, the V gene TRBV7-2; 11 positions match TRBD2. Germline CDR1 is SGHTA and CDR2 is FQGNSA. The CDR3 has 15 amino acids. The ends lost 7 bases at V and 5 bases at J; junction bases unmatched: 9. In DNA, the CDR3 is TGTGCCAGCATCAATAGCGGGGGGGCTTTGGAGACCCAGTACTTC. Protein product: CASINSGGALETQYF.

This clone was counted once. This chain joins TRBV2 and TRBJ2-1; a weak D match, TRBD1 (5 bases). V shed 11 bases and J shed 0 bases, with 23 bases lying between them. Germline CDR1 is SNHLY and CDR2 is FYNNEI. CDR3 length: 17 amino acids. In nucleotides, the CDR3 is TGTGCCGGCGAAGGGGTTCCCGGTATAAGCTCCTACAATGAGCAGTTCTTC. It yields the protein CAGEGVPGISSYNEQFF.

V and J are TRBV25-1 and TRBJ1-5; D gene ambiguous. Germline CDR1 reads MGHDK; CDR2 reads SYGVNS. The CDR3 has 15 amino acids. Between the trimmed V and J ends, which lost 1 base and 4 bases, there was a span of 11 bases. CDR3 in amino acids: CASSESSHFNQPQHF. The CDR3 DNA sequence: TGTGCCAGCAGTGAATCATCACACTTTAATCAGCCCCAGCATTTT. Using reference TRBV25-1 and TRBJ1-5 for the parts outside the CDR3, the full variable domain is EADIYQTPRYLVIGTGKKITLECSQTMGHDKMYWYQQDPGMELHLIHYSYGVNSTEKGDLSSESTVSRIRTEHFPLTLESARPSHTSQYLCASSESSHFNQPQHFGDGTRLSIL.

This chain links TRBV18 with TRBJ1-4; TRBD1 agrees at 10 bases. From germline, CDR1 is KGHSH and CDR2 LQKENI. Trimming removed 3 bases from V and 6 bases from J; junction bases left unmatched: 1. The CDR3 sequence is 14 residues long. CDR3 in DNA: TGTGCCAGCTCACCCGGGACAGGGGATGAAAAACTGTTTTTT. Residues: CASSPGTGDEKLFF.

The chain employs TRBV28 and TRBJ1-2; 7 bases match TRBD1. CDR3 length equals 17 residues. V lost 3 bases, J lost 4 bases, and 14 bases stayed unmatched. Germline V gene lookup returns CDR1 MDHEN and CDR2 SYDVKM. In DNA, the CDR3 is TGTGCCAGCAGTTTCGATTTTAACAGGGGTCCTTCCTATGGCTACACCTTC. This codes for CASSFDFNRGPSYGYTF.

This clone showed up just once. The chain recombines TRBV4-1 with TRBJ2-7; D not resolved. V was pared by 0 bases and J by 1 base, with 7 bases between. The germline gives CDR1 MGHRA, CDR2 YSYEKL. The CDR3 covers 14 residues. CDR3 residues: CASSQDTSSYEQYF. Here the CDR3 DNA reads TGCGCCAGCAGCCAAGATACGTCTTCCTACGAGCAGTACTTC.

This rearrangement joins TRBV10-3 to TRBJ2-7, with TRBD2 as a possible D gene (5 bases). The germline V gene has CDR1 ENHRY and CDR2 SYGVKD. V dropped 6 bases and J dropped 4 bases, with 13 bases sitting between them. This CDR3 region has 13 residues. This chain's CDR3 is CAIREAAAYEQYF. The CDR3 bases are TGTGCCATCAGGGAGGCTGCAGCTTACGAGCAGTACTTC.

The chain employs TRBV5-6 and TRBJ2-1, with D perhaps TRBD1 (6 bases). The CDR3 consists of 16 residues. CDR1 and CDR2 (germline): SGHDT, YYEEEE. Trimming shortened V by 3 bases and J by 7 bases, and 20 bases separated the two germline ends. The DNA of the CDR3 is TGTGCCAGCAGCTATCCGGCAGGGGACCGGGTTAATGAGCAGTTCTTC. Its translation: CASSYPAGDRVNEQFF.

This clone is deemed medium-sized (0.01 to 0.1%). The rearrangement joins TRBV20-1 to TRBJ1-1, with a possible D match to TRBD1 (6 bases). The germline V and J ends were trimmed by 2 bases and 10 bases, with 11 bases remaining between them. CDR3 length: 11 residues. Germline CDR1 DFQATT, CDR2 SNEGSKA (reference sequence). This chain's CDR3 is CSARRGTAAFF. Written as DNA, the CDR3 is TGCAGTGCTAGAAGGGGGACCGCAGCTTTCTTT.

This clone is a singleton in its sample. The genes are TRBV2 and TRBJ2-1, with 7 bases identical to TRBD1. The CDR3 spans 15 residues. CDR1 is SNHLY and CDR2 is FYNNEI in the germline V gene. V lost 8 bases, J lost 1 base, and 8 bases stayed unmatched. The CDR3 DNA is TGTGCCAGCGCTGCAACAGGGGTGTCCTACAATGAGCAGTTCTTC. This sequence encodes CASAATGVSYNEQFF.

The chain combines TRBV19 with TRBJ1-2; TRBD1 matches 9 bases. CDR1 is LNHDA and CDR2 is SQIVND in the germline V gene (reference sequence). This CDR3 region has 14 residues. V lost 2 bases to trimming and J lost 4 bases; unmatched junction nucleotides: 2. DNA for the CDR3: TGTGCCAGTAGTATAAGGGGACAGGGCTATGGCTACACCTTC. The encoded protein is CASSIRGQGYGYTF.

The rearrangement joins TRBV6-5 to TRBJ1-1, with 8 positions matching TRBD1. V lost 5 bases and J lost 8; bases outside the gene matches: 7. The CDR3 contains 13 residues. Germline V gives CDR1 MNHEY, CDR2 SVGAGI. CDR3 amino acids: CASSQQGVREAFF. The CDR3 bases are TGTGCCAGCAGTCAACAGGGGGTACGAGAAGCTTTCTTT.

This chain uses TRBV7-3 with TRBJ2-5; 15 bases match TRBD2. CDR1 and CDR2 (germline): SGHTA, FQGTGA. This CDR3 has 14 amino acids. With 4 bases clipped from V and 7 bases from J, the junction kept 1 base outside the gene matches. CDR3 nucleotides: TGTGCCAGCAGCTCGGGACTAGCGGGGGGGACCCAGTACTTC. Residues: CASSSGLAGGTQYF.

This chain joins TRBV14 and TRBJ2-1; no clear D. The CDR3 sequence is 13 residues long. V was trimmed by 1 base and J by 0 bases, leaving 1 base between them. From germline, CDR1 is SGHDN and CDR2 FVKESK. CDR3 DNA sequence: TGTGCCAGCAGCCAAGTCTCCTACAATGAGCAGTTCTTC. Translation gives CASSQVSYNEQFF.

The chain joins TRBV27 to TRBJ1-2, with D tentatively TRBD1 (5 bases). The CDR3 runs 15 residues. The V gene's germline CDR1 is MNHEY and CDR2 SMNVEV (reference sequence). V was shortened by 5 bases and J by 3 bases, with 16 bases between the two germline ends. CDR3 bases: TGTGCCAGCAGTGCCGGCGGGGCCCATTACTATGGCTACACCTTC. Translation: CASSAGGAHYYGYTF.

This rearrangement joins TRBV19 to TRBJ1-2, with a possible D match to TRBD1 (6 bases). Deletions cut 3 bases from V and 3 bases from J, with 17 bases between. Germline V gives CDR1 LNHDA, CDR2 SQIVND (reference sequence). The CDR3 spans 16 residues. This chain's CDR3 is CASSMVLGGRYYGYTF. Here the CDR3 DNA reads TGTGCCAGTAGTATGGTCTTAGGGGGACGGTACTATGGCTACACCTTC.

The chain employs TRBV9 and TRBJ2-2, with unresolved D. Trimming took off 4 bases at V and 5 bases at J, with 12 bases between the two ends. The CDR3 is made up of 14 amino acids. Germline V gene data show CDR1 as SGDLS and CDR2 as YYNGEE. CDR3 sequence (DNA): TGTGCCAGCAGCCCCCAAATCAGTACCGGGGAGCTGTTTTTT. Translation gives CASSPQISTGELFF.

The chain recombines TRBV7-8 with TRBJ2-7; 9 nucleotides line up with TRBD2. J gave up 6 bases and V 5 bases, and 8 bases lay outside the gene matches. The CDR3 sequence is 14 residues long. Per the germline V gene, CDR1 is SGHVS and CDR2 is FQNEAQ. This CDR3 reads CASSLSGRAAEQYF. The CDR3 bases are TGTGCCAGCAGCCTTAGCGGGAGAGCTGCCGAGCAGTACTTC.

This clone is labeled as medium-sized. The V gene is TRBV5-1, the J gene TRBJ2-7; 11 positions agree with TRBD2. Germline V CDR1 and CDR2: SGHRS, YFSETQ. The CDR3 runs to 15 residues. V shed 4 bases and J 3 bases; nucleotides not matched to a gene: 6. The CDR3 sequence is CASSPGTSGRYEQYF. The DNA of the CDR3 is TGCGCCAGCAGCCCCGGGACTAGCGGCCGCTACGAGCAGTACTTC. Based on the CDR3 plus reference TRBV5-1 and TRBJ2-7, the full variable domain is KAGVTQTPRYLIKTRGQQVTLSCSPISGHRSVSWYQQTPGQGLQFLFEYFSETQRNKGNFPGRFSGRQFSNSRSEMNVSTLELGDSALYLCASSPGTSGRYEQYFGPGTRLTVT.

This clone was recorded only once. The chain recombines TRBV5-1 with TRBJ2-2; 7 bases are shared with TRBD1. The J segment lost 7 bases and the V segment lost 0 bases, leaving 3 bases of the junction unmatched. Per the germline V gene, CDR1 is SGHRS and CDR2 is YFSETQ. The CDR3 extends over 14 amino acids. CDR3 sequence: CASSLEGGFGELFF. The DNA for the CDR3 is TGCGCCAGCAGCTTGGAAGGGGGCTTCGGGGAGCTGTTTTTT.

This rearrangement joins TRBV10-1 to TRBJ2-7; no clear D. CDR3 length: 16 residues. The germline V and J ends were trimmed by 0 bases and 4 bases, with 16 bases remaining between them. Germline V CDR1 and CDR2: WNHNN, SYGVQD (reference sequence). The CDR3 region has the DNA TGCGCCAGCAGTGAGTCCAGCAGACTTCCTCCGTACGAGCAGTACTTC. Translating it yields CASSESSRLPPYEQYF.

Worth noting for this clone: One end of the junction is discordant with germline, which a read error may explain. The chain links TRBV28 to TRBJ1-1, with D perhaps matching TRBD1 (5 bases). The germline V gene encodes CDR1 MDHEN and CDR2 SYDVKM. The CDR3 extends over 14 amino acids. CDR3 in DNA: TGTGCTAGCAAGGGGCTTTACGTGGGCACTGAAGCTTTCTTT. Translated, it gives CASKGLYVGTEAFF.